Detailed here is one TCR beta chain. The antigen is unknown. Fresh 10 ml peripheral blood yielded PBMCs. Germline V gene sequence: CDR1 DFQATT, CDR2 SNEGSKA (reference sequence). Trimming pared 0 bases from V and 3 bases from J, leaving 18 bases between. The CDR3 has 16 amino acids. This record belongs to a study of T cells in Graves' hyperthyroidism and ophthalmopathy. The study, taken as a whole, reports: Most thyroid-expanded clonotypes above 0.001 were also found in blood. A model of 13 V-J pairs discriminated ophthalmopathy from stable hyperthyroidism.

RNA transcripts yielded amplified TCR beta CDR3 regions. HTBI primers were used for first-round RT-PCR of the TCR CDR3. From the multiplex PCR reads, TCRdb called clonotypes with MiXCR, one entry per CDR3 protein. The sample records roughly 560,000 distinct CDR3 sequences, about 15% being singletons. The genes are TRBV20-1 and TRBJ2-7, with D possibly TRBD2 on 6 matching bases. Specimen: blood. This receptor was obtained from a woman aged 40 to 50 with Graves' ophthalmopathy. The DNA for the CDR3 is TGCAGTGCTAGAGATCCCCAGCGGGCGGGTCACTACGAGCAGTACTTC. This gives the protein CSARDPQRAGHYEQYF.